This T cell receptor beta chain was identified in a study of blood T cell repertoires in COVID-19. The wider study: Samples taken during acute and convalescent COVID-19 were collected in the United States, Italy and Spain. T cells, B-cell-depleted T cells, or PBMCs supplied cDNA or gDNA.

The germline gives CDR1 SNHLY, CDR2 FYNNEI. This CDR3 is built from 13 residues. Trimming shortened V by 7 bases and J by 4 bases, and 13 bases separated the two germline ends. Measured with immunoSEQ multiplex PCR; TCRdb has only the in-frame clones, and not every one. The sample shows fewer than 90,000 clones, 85% to 90% of them seen only once. What was sequenced was peripheral blood. The chain joins TRBV2 to TRBJ2-5; maybe TRBD2 (5 bases). The TCR sequence derives from an elderly woman with active COVID-19. CDR3 DNA sequence: TGTGCCAGCACGACGGGAACTAGAGAGACCCAGTACTTC. As protein: CASTTGTRETQYF. Together with reference TRBV2 and TRBJ2-5, the CDR3 gives the full variable domain: EPEVTQTPSHQVTQMGQEVILRCVPISNHLYFYWYRQILGQKVEFLVSFYNNEISEKSEIFDDQFSVERPDGSNFTLKIRSTKLEDSAMYFCASTTGTRETQYFGPGTRLLVL.